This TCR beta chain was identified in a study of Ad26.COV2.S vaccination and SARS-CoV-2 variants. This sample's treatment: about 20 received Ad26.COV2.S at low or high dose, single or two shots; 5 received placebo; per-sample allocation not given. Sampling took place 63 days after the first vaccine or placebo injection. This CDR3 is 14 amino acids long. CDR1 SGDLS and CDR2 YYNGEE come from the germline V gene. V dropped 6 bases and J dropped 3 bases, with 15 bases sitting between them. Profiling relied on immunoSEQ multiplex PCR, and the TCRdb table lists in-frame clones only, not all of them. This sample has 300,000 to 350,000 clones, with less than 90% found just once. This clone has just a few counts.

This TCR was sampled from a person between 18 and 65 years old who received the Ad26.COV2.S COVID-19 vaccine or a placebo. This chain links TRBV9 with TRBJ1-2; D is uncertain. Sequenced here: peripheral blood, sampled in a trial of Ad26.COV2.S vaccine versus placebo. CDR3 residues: CASMSREGDYGYTF. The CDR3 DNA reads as TGTGCCAGCATGTCCCGGGAGGGTGACTATGGCTACACCTTC.